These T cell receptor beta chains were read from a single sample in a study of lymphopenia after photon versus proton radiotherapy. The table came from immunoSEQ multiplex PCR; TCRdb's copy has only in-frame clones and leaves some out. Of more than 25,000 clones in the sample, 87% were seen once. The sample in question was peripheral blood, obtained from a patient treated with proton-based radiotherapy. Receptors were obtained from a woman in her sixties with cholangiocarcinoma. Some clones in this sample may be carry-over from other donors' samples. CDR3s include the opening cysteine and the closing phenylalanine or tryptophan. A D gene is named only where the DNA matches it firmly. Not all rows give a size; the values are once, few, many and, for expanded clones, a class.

CDR3 DNA: TGCGCCAGCAGTCTAGCCGGGACAGGGCGGAATGCTTTCTTT
CDR3 protein: CASSLAGTGRNAFF
clone size: .
J gene: TRBJ1-1
V gene: TRBV10-1
D gene: TRBD1

CDR3 DNA: TGTGCCAGCAGTTACTCTACGGATGGGACTGAAGCTTTCTTT
CDR3 protein: CASSYSTDGTEAFF
clone size: .
J gene: TRBJ1-1
V gene: TRBV6-5
D gene: .

CDR3 DNA: TGCGCCAGCAGCTTGGCGGGCAGGGTAGGGAATCTGAACACTGAAGCTTTCTTT
CDR3 protein: CASSLAGRVGNLNTEAFF
clone size: .
J gene: TRBJ1-1
V gene: TRBV5-1
D gene: .

CDR3 DNA: TGTGCCAGCAGCTTAGGACGGGGGACAGTAGGAGCTTTCTTT
CDR3 protein: CASSLGRGTVGAFF
clone size: .
J gene: TRBJ1-1
V gene: TRBV11-1
D gene: TRBD1

CDR3 DNA: TGCGCCAGCAGCTTCTTAGACCTGAACACTGAAGCTTTCTTT
CDR3 protein: CASSFLDLNTEAFF
clone size: .
J gene: TRBJ1-1
V gene: TRBV5-1
D gene: .

CDR3 DNA: TGTGCCAGCAGCCGACTAGGGAGAGATACGCAGTATTTT
CDR3 protein: CASSRLGRDTQYF
clone size: .
J gene: TRBJ2-3
V gene: TRBV2
D gene: .

CDR3 DNA: TGTGCCAGCAGCTTCGGGCGGAACACTGAAGCTTTCTTT
CDR3 protein: CASSFGRNTEAFF
clone size: .
J gene: TRBJ1-1
V gene: TRBV5-5
D gene: .

CDR3 DNA: TGTGCCAGCAGCTTAGGTTGGGGGGCTGGAAACACTGAAGCTTTCTTT
CDR3 protein: CASSLGWGAGNTEAFF
clone size: .
J gene: TRBJ1-1
V gene: TRBV7-6
D gene: .

CDR3 DNA: TGTGCCTGGAGAGGGACTAGCGGGATGGGGGGTGAGCAGTTCTTC
CDR3 protein: CAWRGTSGMGGEQFF
clone size: .
J gene: TRBJ2-1
V gene: TRBV30
D gene: TRBD2

CDR3 DNA: TGTGCCAGCAGTGAGGAGGCAAGGGTGGCGACTGAAGCTTTCTTT
CDR3 protein: CASSEEARVATEAFF
clone size: .
J gene: TRBJ1-1
V gene: TRBV2
D gene: .

CDR3 DNA: TGTGCCAGCAGTTATAGCAACATTCAGTACTTC
CDR3 protein: CASSYSNIQYF
clone size: .
J gene: TRBJ2-4
V gene: TRBV6-6
D gene: .

CDR3 DNA: TGTGCCAGTAGTTCCACCCCCGGGGGGAATCAGCCCCAGCATTTT
CDR3 protein: CASSSTPGGNQPQHF
clone size: .
J gene: TRBJ1-5
V gene: TRBV19
D gene: .

CDR3 DNA: TGTGCCAGCAGCCCTGATAAGCGGTTCTTGAGCTCCTACAATGAGCAGTTCTTC
CDR3 protein: CASSPDKRFLSSYNEQFF
clone size: .
J gene: TRBJ2-1
V gene: TRBV21-1
D gene: .

CDR3 DNA: TGTGCCTGGAGGCCTAGGGACAGGGCGGTTTATGGCTACACCTTC
CDR3 protein: CAWRPRDRAVYGYTF
clone size: .
J gene: TRBJ1-2
V gene: TRBV30
D gene: TRBD1

CDR3 DNA: TGTGCCAACTTTCTAGGTAGGCAGGACGAAGCCTATGGCTACACCTTC
CDR3 protein: CANFLGRQDEAYGYTF
clone size: once
J gene: TRBJ1-2
V gene: TRBV2
D gene: .

CDR3 DNA: TGTGCCAGCAGAGGTGACCAAACGAGCAATCAGCCCCAGCATTTT
CDR3 protein: CASRGDQTSNQPQHF
clone size: .
J gene: TRBJ1-5
V gene: TRBV2
D gene: .

CDR3 DNA: TGTGCCAGCAGACTTACAAAGACTTTTGGAAACACCATATATTTT
CDR3 protein: CASRLTKTFGNTIYF
clone size: .
J gene: TRBJ1-3
V gene: TRBV6-6
D gene: .

CDR3 DNA: TGCGCCAGCAGCTTAAATCCGGGACTAGCGGCCCGGGTCGAGACCCAGTACTTC
CDR3 protein: CASSLNPGLAARVETQYF
clone size: .
J gene: TRBJ2-5
V gene: TRBV5-1
D gene: TRBD2

CDR3 DNA: TGTGCCCTACTCCTACGACTAGCAGATGCAGATACGCAGTATTTT
CDR3 protein: CALLLRLADADTQYF
clone size: .
J gene: TRBJ2-3
V gene: TRBV2
D gene: TRBD2

CDR3 DNA: TGTGCCAGCAGCCAAGATCACCGCGGACTAGCGGGTTTAACCGGGGAGCTGTTTTTT
CDR3 protein: CASSQDHRGLAGLTGELFF
clone size: .
J gene: TRBJ2-2
V gene: TRBV14
D gene: TRBD2

CDR3 DNA: TGCAGCGTTGAAAATCGACAGGGCTACGAGCAGTACTTC
CDR3 protein: CSVENRQGYEQYF
clone size: .
J gene: TRBJ2-7
V gene: TRBV29-1
D gene: TRBD1

CDR3 DNA: TGTGCCAGCAGCGAGAGGGACGCCGATGTTAATGAAAAACTGTTTTTT
CDR3 protein: CASSERDADVNEKLFF
clone size: .
J gene: TRBJ1-4
V gene: TRBV7-8
D gene: .

CDR3 DNA: TGTGCCAGCAGCTTGGCCCTGACAGGAATGCCCTACGAGCAGTACTTC
CDR3 protein: CASSLALTGMPYEQYF
clone size: .
J gene: TRBJ2-7
V gene: TRBV5-5
D gene: .

CDR3 DNA: TGTGCCAGCAGCCGAGACGGTGAGCAGTTCTTC
CDR3 protein: CASSRDGEQFF
clone size: .
J gene: TRBJ2-1
V gene: TRBV7-8
D gene: .

CDR3 DNA: TGTGCCAGCAGCTTGACTAGCGGGGGGACACCACCCCGAGAGACCCAGTACTTC
CDR3 protein: CASSLTSGGTPPRETQYF
clone size: .
J gene: TRBJ2-5
V gene: TRBV5-8
D gene: TRBD2

CDR3 DNA: TGCGCCAGCAGCCCAAGACAGATTGGAGAGACCCAGTACTTC
CDR3 protein: CASSPRQIGETQYF
clone size: .
J gene: TRBJ2-5
V gene: TRBV5-1
D gene: .

CDR3 DNA: TGTGCCAGCAGCAGACCGGAGGGGACAGGGAAGCGAAAACTGTTTTTT
CDR3 protein: CASSRPEGTGKRKLFF
clone size: once
J gene: TRBJ1-4
V gene: TRBV27
D gene: TRBD1

CDR3 DNA: TGTGCCAGCAGCCCGCCCGGAGGGGAGCACTACGAGCAGTACTTC
CDR3 protein: CASSPPGGEHYEQYF
clone size: .
J gene: TRBJ2-7
V gene: TRBV5-4
D gene: .

CDR3 DNA: TGTGCCAGCAGGGTTCAGGGTAATAGCAATCAGCCCCAGCATTTT
CDR3 protein: CASRVQGNSNQPQHF
clone size: .
J gene: TRBJ1-5
V gene: TRBV2
D gene: .

CDR3 DNA: TGTGCCAGCTCACCCGGACAGGGGGCGCCCACTGAAGCTTTCTTT
CDR3 protein: CASSPGQGAPTEAFF
clone size: .
J gene: TRBJ1-1
V gene: TRBV18
D gene: TRBD1

CDR3 DNA: TGCGCCAGCAGCGGAGACAGCTATGGCTACACCTTC
CDR3 protein: CASSGDSYGYTF
clone size: .
J gene: TRBJ1-2
V gene: TRBV5-1
D gene: .

CDR3 DNA: TGTGCCAGCAGATCTCGGATTAGCGGGAGTATGCACACCGGGGAGCTGTTTTTT
CDR3 protein: CASRSRISGSMHTGELFF
clone size: .
J gene: TRBJ2-2
V gene: TRBV7-2
D gene: TRBD2

CDR3 DNA: TGCGCCAGCAGCCAGGGACCGGGACAGGGGGAGGAAAAACTGTTTTTT
CDR3 protein: CASSQGPGQGEEKLFF
clone size: .
J gene: TRBJ1-4
V gene: TRBV4-1
D gene: TRBD1

CDR3 DNA: TGTGCCAGCAGCTTTAAGTTGGATACGCAGTATTTT
CDR3 protein: CASSFKLDTQYF
clone size: .
J gene: TRBJ2-3
V gene: TRBV7-9
D gene: .

CDR3 DNA: TGCGCCAGCAGCTTTATTGGGGCCACTGAAGCTTTCTTT
CDR3 protein: CASSFIGATEAFF
clone size: .
J gene: TRBJ1-1
V gene: TRBV5-1
D gene: .

CDR3 DNA: TGTGCCAGCAGGGGGACAGGAAACTACGAGCAGTACTTC
CDR3 protein: CASRGTGNYEQYF
clone size: .
J gene: TRBJ2-7
V gene: TRBV19
D gene: TRBD1

CDR3 DNA: TGTGCCAGCAGTGGGCGAGGGACAGGAGCCTACGAGCAGTACTTC
CDR3 protein: CASSGRGTGAYEQYF
clone size: .
J gene: TRBJ2-7
V gene: TRBV6-6
D gene: TRBD1

CDR3 DNA: TGTGCCAGCAGTGGGCCCGGGACGAGGGTATACGAAAAACTGTTTTTT
CDR3 protein: CASSGPGTRVYEKLFF
clone size: .
J gene: TRBJ1-4
V gene: TRBV6-1
D gene: .